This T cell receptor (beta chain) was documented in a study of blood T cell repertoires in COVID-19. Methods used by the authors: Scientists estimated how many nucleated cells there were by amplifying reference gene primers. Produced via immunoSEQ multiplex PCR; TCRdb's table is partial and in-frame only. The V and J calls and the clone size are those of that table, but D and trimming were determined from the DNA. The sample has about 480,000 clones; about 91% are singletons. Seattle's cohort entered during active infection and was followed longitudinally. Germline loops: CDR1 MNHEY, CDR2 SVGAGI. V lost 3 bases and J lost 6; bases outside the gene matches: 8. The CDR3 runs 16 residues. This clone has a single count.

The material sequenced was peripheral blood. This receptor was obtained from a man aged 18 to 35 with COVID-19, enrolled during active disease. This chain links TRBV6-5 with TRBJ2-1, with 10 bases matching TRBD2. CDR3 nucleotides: TGTGCCAGCAGTTATGTGAGCGGGGGGGCGGGCAATGAGCAGTTCTTC. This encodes CASSYVSGGAGNEQFF.